Listed below are T cell receptor beta chains from one sample, sequenced in a study of blood T cell repertoires in COVID-19. Clones were read by immunoSEQ multiplex PCR, and TCRdb kept only the in-frame ones, dropping some. Found here are hundreds of thousands of clones, around nine tenths of them singletons; the top ten hold 7.1%. The sample was peripheral blood. The source of these receptors is a woman aged 60-70 years with COVID-19, enrolled during active disease. CDR3s include the opening cysteine and the closing phenylalanine or tryptophan. The order of the fields is V gene, J gene, D gene, clone size, CDR3 DNA, CDR3 protein. The D gene is left open where the match is weak. A row's size may be missing; if present it is once, few, many or a size class.

TRBV5-1	TRBJ1-2	TRBD1	once	TGCGCCAGCACCCAGGGGGGTGATGGCTACACCTTC	CASTQGGDGYTF
TRBV28	TRBJ2-1	TRBD2	few	TGTGCCAGCATAGCGGGTTCAAATGAGCAGTTCTTC	CASIAGSNEQFF
TRBV19	TRBJ1-2	TRBD1	-	TGTGCCAGTAGGGAGTCCGACAGGGTTTCTGGCTACACCTTC	CASRESDRVSGYTF
TRBV4-1	TRBJ2-7	TRBD1	-	TGCGCCAGCAGCCGGCGACAGGGACCTTTGAACGAGCAGTACTTC	CASSRRQGPLNEQYF
TRBV5-4	TRBJ2-7	TRBD2	-	TGTGCCAGCAGCTTATCCGGGACTAGCTCCTACGAGCAGTACTTC	CASSLSGTSSYEQYF
TRBV19	TRBJ2-7	TRBD2	-	TGTGCCAGTAGTATGGCGGGGGTGCGGGAAAACGAGCAGTACTTC	CASSMAGVRENEQYF
TRBV6-5	TRBJ1-1	TRBD1	once	TGTGCCAGCAGTTTAGGACAGGGCAACACTGAAGCTTTCTTT	CASSLGQGNTEAFF
TRBV19	TRBJ1-4	-	-	TGTGCCAGCCGATCAAATAACCACAGGATTAATGAAAAACTGTTTTTT	CASRSNNHRINEKLFF
TRBV7-3	TRBJ1-6	-	-	TGTGCAGCTGGCCCAAGCAGCTTAAGGGGCAGGGAAGGTCGTGGTAGTTCACCCCTCCACTTT	CAAGPSSLRGREGRGSSPLHF
TRBV4-3	TRBJ2-3	TRBD2	-	TGCGCCAGCAGCCAAGGCGGGGGGGCCGGAGATACGCAGTATTTT	CASSQGGGAGDTQYF
TRBV10-2	TRBJ2-3	-	-	TGCGCCAGCAGTGGGAGCGCGGCGGACTGGTGCTATTTT	CASSGSAADWCYF
TRBV20-1	TRBJ2-7	-	-	TGCAGTGCTAGATCCCGCGGCGAGCAGTACTTC	CSARSRGEQYF
TRBV27	TRBJ2-6	TRBD1	once	TGTGCCAGCAGTCGTACCGGGACAGGGGTGCTGGCGGGCTTCTCTGGGGCCAACGTCCTGACTTTC	CASSRTGTGVLAGFSGANVLTF
TRBV19	TRBJ1-4	TRBD1	-	TGTGCCAGTAGTGGGACAGGGGGTAATGAAAAACTGTTTTTT	CASSGTGGNEKLFF
TRBV3-1/TRBV3-2	TRBJ1-5	-	-	TGTGCCAGCAGCCAGCAAACGGGGCCCCAGCATTTT	CASSQQTGPQHF
TRBV3-1/TRBV3-2	TRBJ2-7	TRBD2	-	TGTGCCAGCAGCCAATCAAGCGGGGGGCCCTACGAGCAGTACTTC	CASSQSSGGPYEQYF
TRBV5-1	TRBJ2-3	TRBD1	-	TGCGCCAGCAGCTTGGACAGGGGGCATCATACGCAGTATTTT	CASSLDRGHHTQYF
TRBV18	TRBJ2-2	-	-	TGTGCCAGCTCACCACGGATTCAAGGAGATCTGAACACCGGGGAGCTGTTTTTT	CASSPRIQGDLNTGELFF